These 3 T cell receptor beta chains share one sample of origin, sequenced in a study of beta chain features in type 1 diabetes. The entirety of the isolated RNA underwent reverse transcription, so expressed TCRB transcripts were sequenced. The table came from immunoSEQ multiplex PCR; TCRdb's copy has only in-frame clones and leaves some out. The sample carries some 220,000 clones, approximately 11% recorded once. Sequencing input: central memory CD4+ T cells from blood. These receptors were collected from a man in his late teens or twenties in good health.

This clone was recorded a few times. The V and J genes are TRBV7-2 and TRBJ2-1, with 7 bases matching TRBD2. CDR1 is SGHTA, CDR2 FQGNSA, per germline. V shed 5 bases, J shed 10 bases, and the junction held 14 bases outside the gene matches. This CDR3 is built from 15 residues. DNA for the CDR3: TGTGCCAGCAGCCCAGCCCAGCGGGACCGCGGGGAGCAGTTCTTC. Encoded protein: CASSPAQRDRGEQFF.

The CDR3: CASRYRDKEHF. Here the CDR3 DNA reads TGTGCCAGCAGATACCGGGACAAGGAGCATTTT. The J gene is TRBJ1-5, the V gene TRBV6-5; TRBD1 might be the D (6 bases). V shed 6 bases and J shed 14 bases, with 14 bases lying between them. The germline CDR1 and CDR2 sequences are MNHEY and SVGAGI. CDR3 length: 11 residues.

This chain joins TRBV14 and TRBJ2-7; D gene uncertain. There are 13 residues in the CDR3. Trimming shortened V by 1 base and J by 12 bases, and 16 bases separated the two germline ends. The V gene's germline CDR1 is SGHDN and CDR2 FVKESK. The CDR3 bases are TGTGCCAGCAGCCAAGTCGGCGCGGCTAGATCGTACTTC. This codes for CASSQVGAARSYF.